This T cell receptor beta chain is drawn from a study of blood T cell repertoires in COVID-19. Study in general: Whether acute or convalescent, the COVID-19 samples came from the United States, Italy and Spain.

CDR3 length equals 16 residues. V shed 2 bases and J shed 7 bases, with 20 bases lying between them. Germline V gene lookup returns CDR1 MNHEY and CDR2 SVGAGI. Across about two dozen US areas, participants ranged in age from about 18 to 89 years. Cohort allocation depended upon clinical history that participants reported. During the 2 weeks before they entered the study, exposed participants had met someone with a PCR-confirmed or clinician-diagnosed COVID-19 case. Measured with immunoSEQ multiplex PCR; TCRdb has only the in-frame clones, and not every one. Among about 180,000 clones listed, approximately 80% were seen once.

This TCR was recovered from a man between 60 and 70 years old who had been exposed to COVID-19. Sequenced sample: PBMCs or T cells enriched from blood (not recorded which). V gene TRBV6-5 combines with J gene TRBJ1-2; D perhaps matches TRBD1 (6 bases). The DNA of the CDR3 is TGTGCCAGCAGTTACGGCGGAATCAGGGGATCTCGTGGCTACACCTTC. This gives the protein CASSYGGIRGSRGYTF.